The 19 T cell receptor beta chains below all came from one sample that was sequenced in a study of human T cells and chemical hapten exposure. TCRdb called the RACE reads again in MiXCR, with one record for every CDR3 protein. The profile shows around 380,000 distinct CDR3 sequences, roughly 4.8% of them singletons. Stated time point: patch test 1, 2 weeks after DPC sensitization. Treatment noted: therapeutic diphenylcyclopropenone sensitization with weekly scalp DPC. The specimen was whole blood, collected in connection with sensitization to the hapten diphenylcyclopropenone (DPC). Every receptor here comes from a woman aged 45-65 years with alopecia areata. Some clones in this sample may be carry-over from other donors' samples.

This clonotype was detected only a few times. This chain joins TRBV20-1 and TRBJ1-6, with D uncertain. The V end was cut by 0 bases, the J end by 6 bases, with 12 bases between. This CDR3 has 15 residues. Germline V CDR1 and CDR2: DFQATT, SNEGSKA (reference sequence). CDR3 DNA: TGCAGTGCTAGAGATACCCCGGCTGGTAATTCACCCCTCCACTTT. As protein: CSARDTPAGNSPLHF.

This clonotype was detected ten times or more. This chain joins TRBV9 and TRBJ2-5; D is tentatively TRBD1 or TRBD2 (6 bases each). This CDR3 comprises 16 residues. V lost 0 bases and J 1 base, leaving 13 bases between the germline ends. CDR1 and CDR2 from the germline V gene are SGDLS and YYNGEE. This CDR3 is CASSVDGGGLQETQYF. In nucleotides, the CDR3 is TGTGCCAGCAGCGTAGATGGAGGGGGGCTCCAAGAGACCCAGTACTTC.

This clonotype came up many times. The chain links TRBV2 to TRBJ2-5; D remains unclear. Germline assignment: CDR1 SNHLY and CDR2 FYNNEI. V lost 0 bases and J 7 bases, leaving 6 bases between the germline ends. CDR3 size: 12 residues. This CDR3 reads CASSEARWTQYF. CDR3 bases: TGTGCCAGCAGTGAAGCGCGTTGGACCCAGTACTTC.

This clonotype turned up a few times. This chain links TRBV5-8 with TRBJ2-7, with D possibly being TRBD1 (5 bases). The CDR3 covers 14 residues. Trimming took off 1 base at V and 2 bases at J, with 10 bases between the two ends. Germline V gene sequence: CDR1 SGHTS, CDR2 YDEGEE. The CDR3: CASSLSRGTYEQYF. The DNA for the CDR3 is TGTGCCAGCAGCTTGTCAAGGGGTACCTACGAGCAGTACTTC.

This clonotype was observed many times. The genes are TRBV7-2 and TRBJ2-5, with TRBD2 matching 7 bases. Germline trimming cut 0 bases from V and 4 bases from J; bases unmatched to any gene: 8. Germline CDR1 SGHTA, CDR2 FQGNSA. The CDR3 covers 16 residues. The CDR3 nucleotides are TGTGCCAGCAGCTTAGCGGGAGGGGCCGGGGGAGAGACCCAGTACTTC. This codes for CASSLAGGAGGETQYF.

This clonotype has at least ten counts. The rearrangement uses TRBV2 and TRBJ2-7; 9 bases are shared with TRBD1. Germline CDR1 and CDR2: SNHLY and FYNNEI. J lost 2 bases, V lost 11 bases, and 10 bases had no gene match. The CDR3 loop spans 14 amino acids. The CDR3 sequence is CACTRDRATYEQYF. In DNA, the CDR3 is TGTGCCTGCACGCGGGACAGGGCCACCTACGAGCAGTACTTC.

This clonotype came up many times. The genes are TRBV19 and TRBJ2-4; TRBD2 matches at 7 bases. This CDR3 spans 13 amino acids. Germline CDR1 reads LNHDA; CDR2 reads SQIVND (reference sequence). V shed 6 bases and J 7 bases; nucleotides not matched to a gene: 6. The CDR3 nucleotides are TGTGCCAGTAGCACTCGGGGGGTGAACATTCAGTACTTC. Its protein product is CASSTRGVNIQYF.

This clonotype was found a few times. This chain links TRBV20-1 with TRBJ1-3; D is ambiguous. This CDR3 region has 13 residues. CDR1 and CDR2 (germline): DFQATT, SNEGSKA (reference sequence). V lost 6 bases to trimming and J lost 8 bases, with 17 bases between them. Here the CDR3 DNA reads TGCAGTGCAGAGCAGCATGGGGAACACACCATATATTTT. Translated: CSAEQHGEHTIYF.

This clonotype was counted at least ten times. The rearrangement joins TRBV5-1 to TRBJ1-6; 9 nucleotides align to TRBD1. The CDR3 runs to 17 residues. Per the germline V gene, CDR1 is SGHRS and CDR2 is YFSETQ. V dropped 4 bases and J dropped 5; count of bases not matched to a gene: 10. In DNA, the CDR3 is TGCGCCAGCAGCCTCTCACAGGGGGCGACGAATAATTCACCCCTCCACTTT. Protein product: CASSLSQGATNNSPLHF. Full variable domain (outside the CDR3, taken from reference TRBV5-1 and TRBJ1-6): KAGVTQTPRYLIKTRGQQVTLSCSPISGHRSVSWYQQTPGQGLQFLFEYFSETQRNKGNFPGRFSGRQFSNSRSEMNVSTLELGDSALYLCASSLSQGATNNSPLHFGNGTRLTVT.

This clonotype was counted many times. V is TRBV11-2 and J is TRBJ1-5; 10 bases align to TRBD1. The CDR3 has 15 residues. Germline trimming cut 5 bases from V and 3 bases from J; bases unmatched to any gene: 4. Germline V gene sequence: CDR1 SGHAT, CDR2 FQNNGV. The CDR3 protein is CASSLGQGDNQPQHF. The CDR3 DNA is TGTGCCAGCAGCCTTGGACAGGGGGACAATCAGCCCCAGCATTTT.

This clonotype was counted at least ten times. The chain links TRBV24-1 to TRBJ2-7; the D gene is possibly TRBD2 (6 bases). V lost 3 bases, J lost 4 bases, and 12 bases lay in between. The CDR3 spans 14 residues. The V gene's germline CDR1 is KGHDR and CDR2 SFDVKD. CDR3 residues: CATSDRRAGYEQYF. The CDR3, as DNA: TGTGCCACCAGTGATCGGAGGGCGGGGTACGAGCAGTACTTC.

The genes are TRBV14 and TRBJ2-7; 8 bases line up with TRBD2. The CDR3 totals 15 residues. With V trimmed by 5 bases and J by 2 bases, 8 bases remained unmatched. In germline, CDR1 is SGHDN, CDR2 FVKESK. CDR3 region: CASSSLTSATYEQYF. The CDR3, as DNA: TGTGCCAGCAGCTCCTTGACTAGCGCGACCTACGAGCAGTACTTC.

In the case of this clonotype: A read error is possible here, since a much larger clone lies one base away. This chain links TRBV29-1 with TRBJ1-2; 7 bases match TRBD1. Trimming at V came to 6 bases and at J to 4 bases, leaving 5 bases not matched to a gene. This CDR3 spans 12 amino acids. The germline V gene has CDR1 SQVTM and CDR2 ANQGSEA. CDR3 sequence (DNA): TGCAGCGTAATGACAGGGACCTATGGCTACACCTTC. Translated, it gives CSVMTGTYGYTF.

This clonotype was counted at least ten times. V gene TRBV2 combines with J gene TRBJ1-2; 7 bases line up with TRBD1. Germline lookup yields CDR1 SNHLY and CDR2 FYNNEI. The CDR3 contains 14 residues. The junction had 6 bases not matched to a gene; V was cut back by 4 bases and J by 4 bases. CDR3 sequence (DNA): TGTGCCAGCAGTGTCCCGACAGGGACCTATGGCTACACCTTC. Protein: CASSVPTGTYGYTF. Using reference TRBV2 and TRBJ1-2 for the parts outside the CDR3, the full variable domain is EPEVTQTPSHQVTQMGQEVILRCVPISNHLYFYWYRQILGQKVEFLVSFYNNEISEKSEIFDDQFSVERPDGSNFTLKIRSTKLEDSAMYFCASSVPTGTYGYTFGSGTRLTVV.

This clonotype was counted many times. This chain joins TRBV21-1 and TRBJ2-7; the table's TRBD1 call for D was not verified on the DNA. TRBV21-1 is assigned pseudogene status. This CDR3 is built from 18 residues. For the CDR3, the DNA is TGTGCCAGAGACCCCCAGGGGGCCCTAGCGCCTACCTACGGGGAGCAGTACTTC. Translated, it gives CARDPQGALAPTYGEQYF.

The J gene is TRBJ2-5, the V gene TRBV28, with D tentatively TRBD2 (5 bases). The ends were cut back, 3 bases at V and 2 bases at J, with 10 bases in the middle. Germline V gene data show CDR1 as MDHEN and CDR2 as SYDVKM. CDR3 size: 14 residues. CDR3 coding DNA: TGTGCCAGCAGTTTTTCTCGGAGGCAAGAGACCCAGTACTTC. This codes for CASSFSRRQETQYF. Full variable domain (missing parts from reference TRBV28 and TRBJ2-5): DVKVTQSSRYLVKRTGEKVFLECVQDMDHENMFWYRQDPGLGLRLIYFSYDVKMKEKGDIPEGYSVSREKKERFSLILESASTNQTSMYLCASSFSRRQETQYFGPGTRLLVL.

This clonotype showed up many times. J is TRBJ1-1 and V is TRBV6-5, with TRBD1 as a possible D gene (5 bases). The CDR3 is 15 residues long. CDR1 MNHEY and CDR2 SVGAGI come from the germline V gene. Trimming removed 6 bases at V and 2 bases at J, with 16 bases between. The CDR3 spells CASSPLGARNTEAFF. The CDR3 DNA reads as TGTGCCAGCAGCCCACTAGGGGCCCGCAACACTGAAGCTTTCTTT.

Only a few counts were recorded for this clonotype. This rearrangement joins TRBV10-3 to TRBJ2-7; 7 bases match TRBD1. The CDR3 has 14 amino acids. V was clipped by 0 bases and J by 4 bases; unmatched bases: 3. Germline V gene data show CDR1 as ENHRY and CDR2 as SYGVKD. CDR3 region: CAISESGGIYEQYF. CDR3 DNA: TGTGCCATCAGTGAGTCAGGGGGCATATACGAGCAGTACTTC.

This clonotype has only a few counts. This rearrangement joins TRBV12-3 or TRBV12-4 to TRBJ1-6; D possibly corresponds to TRBD1 (5 bases). CDR3 length: 14 residues. Trimming pared 5 bases from V and 10 bases from J, leaving 15 bases between. The CDR3 DNA is TGTGCCAGCAGTAGTTTAGGGGCAGGATCACCCCTCCACTTT. This sequence encodes CASSSLGAGSPLHF.